The 19 T cell receptor beta chains reported below all come from one sample, sequenced in a study of cytomegalovirus exposure and HLA in healthy donors. The primer mix had 60 Vbeta and 13 Jbeta primers. TCRdb's copy holds only in-frame clones and misses some; the assay was immunoSEQ multiplex PCR. The sample holds about 120,000 clones, 77% seen once. The specimen was PBMCs. These receptors came from a human donor in good health.

The chain couples TRBV6-5 to TRBJ1-5, with D possibly matching TRBD1 (6 bases). Trimming removed 6 bases at V and 2 bases at J, with 11 bases between. The germline V gene encodes CDR1 MNHEY and CDR2 SVGAGI. The CDR3 is 14 amino acids. This CDR3 reads CASSLRGGNQPQHF. The DNA for the CDR3 is TGTGCCAGCAGCCTCAGGGGAGGCAATCAGCCCCAGCATTTT.

This chain connects TRBV5-1 to TRBJ2-7; D perhaps matches TRBD2 (5 bases). Trimming shortened V by 0 bases and J by 11 bases, and 12 bases separated the two germline ends. Germline V lookup: CDR1 SGHRS, CDR2 YFSETQ. The CDR3 sequence is 12 residues long. The CDR3 nucleotides are TGCGCCAGCAGCTTGGCCGGGGTCATAGAGTACTTC. It codes for CASSLAGVIEYF.

The J gene is TRBJ2-1, the V gene TRBV9; possible D gene TRBD2, 5 bases. Germline-derived CDR1 and CDR2 are SGDLS and YYNGEE. The V end lost 0 bases, the J end lost 3 bases, and 10 bases lay between the germline ends. CDR3 size: 15 residues. In DNA form, the CDR3 reads TGTGCCAGCAGCGTAGGAGCGGAGCTCTACAATGAGCAGTTCTTC. It specifies CASSVGAELYNEQFF.

In DNA, the CDR3 is TGTGCCAGCCCGGGACTAGCGGACCAAGAGACCCAGTACTTC. The encoded protein is CASPGLADQETQYF. The V and J genes are TRBV2 and TRBJ2-5, with 11 bases aligning to TRBD2. Trimming at V came to 8 bases and at J to 0 bases, leaving 2 bases not matched to a gene. The CDR3 covers 14 residues. In germline, CDR1 is SNHLY, CDR2 FYNNEI.

This clone came up once. This chain joins TRBV10-3 and TRBJ2-7, with 12 nucleotides matching TRBD2. Germline trimming cut 6 bases from V and 2 bases from J; bases unmatched to any gene: 14. This CDR3 contains 18 residues. Germline CDR1 is ENHRY and CDR2 is SYGVKD. In DNA, the CDR3 is TGTGCCATCAGCCGGGACCTCCGGACTAGCGGGACGACCTACGAGCAGTACTTC. Translated, it gives CAISRDLRTSGTTYEQYF.

The chain employs TRBV28 and TRBJ1-1; a possible D gene is TRBD1 (6 bases). Germline-derived CDR1 and CDR2 are MDHEN and SYDVKM. CDR3 length equals 15 residues. Trimming left V 4 bases short and J 5 bases short, with 17 bases between. The CDR3 sequence is CASSSGEQGGTEAFF. For the CDR3, the DNA is TGTGCCAGCAGTTCCGGCGAACAGGGAGGGACTGAAGCTTTCTTT.

This clone was picked up a small number of times. The V call is TRBV6-1, the J call TRBJ2-5; D may be TRBD1 (6 bases). This CDR3 region has 15 residues. Looked up from germline, CDR1 is MNHNS and CDR2 is SASEGT. V was pared by 2 bases and J by 2 bases, with 12 bases between. The CDR3 region has the DNA TGTGCCAGCAGTGAATTAAGAGGGGGTCAAGAGACCCAGTACTTC. This codes for CASSELRGGQETQYF.

This clone came up once. The V call is TRBV19, the J call TRBJ2-1; 9 bases match TRBD1. The CDR3 is made up of 16 amino acids. With 4 bases clipped from V and 3 bases from J, the junction kept 7 bases outside the gene matches. Germline V lookup: CDR1 LNHDA, CDR2 SQIVND (reference sequence). The CDR3 reads CASSTFDRGNYNEQFF. CDR3 sequence (DNA): TGTGCCAGTAGTACCTTTGACAGGGGGAACTACAATGAGCAGTTCTTC.

This clone was observed a single time. This sequence joins TRBV6-1 and TRBJ1-2, with D possibly being TRBD1 (6 bases). CDR1 and CDR2 (germline): MNHNS, SASEGT. The V and J ends lost 0 bases and 5 bases respectively, with 19 bases between them. The CDR3 has 17 residues. Here the CDR3 DNA reads TGTGCCAGCAGTGAAGCGCACGGAAGGGGGAGAACTTATGGCTACACCTTC. Encoded protein: CASSEAHGRGRTYGYTF.

This clone was seen a few times. The J gene is TRBJ1-4, the V gene TRBV6-6; D is perhaps TRBD1 (5 bases). Germline values: CDR1 MNHNY, CDR2 SVGAGI (reference sequence). V shed 6 bases and J shed 2 bases, with 10 bases lying between them. This CDR3 comprises 14 residues. CDR3 residues: CASSPRQTNEKLFF. The CDR3 nucleotides are TGTGCCAGCAGCCCCCGACAGACTAATGAAAAACTGTTTTTT.

CDR3 DNA: TGTGCCAGCAGCCCGGGGGGGTATCGGGAATATGGCTACACCTTC. This translates into CASSPGGYREYGYTF. This sequence joins TRBV2 and TRBJ1-2; perhaps TRBD1 as D (5 bases). Germline CDR1 SNHLY, CDR2 FYNNEI. V was trimmed by 6 bases and J by 5 bases, leaving 19 bases between them. The CDR3 is made up of 15 amino acids. Full variable domain (remainder filled in from reference TRBV2 and TRBJ1-2): EPEVTQTPSHQVTQMGQEVILRCVPISNHLYFYWYRQILGQKVEFLVSFYNNEISEKSEIFDDQFSVERPDGSNFTLKIRSTKLEDSAMYFCASSPGGYREYGYTFGSGTRLTVV.

The chain couples TRBV7-9 to TRBJ2-7; a weak D match, TRBD1 (5 bases). Germline V gene data show CDR1 as SEHNR and CDR2 as FQNEAQ (reference sequence). V was trimmed by 4 bases and J by 5 bases, leaving 9 bases between them. The CDR3 is made up of 12 amino acids. Written as DNA, the CDR3 is TGTGCCAGCAGCTGGGTAGGGGACGAGCAGTACTTC. It codes for CASSWVGDEQYF.

This clone was detected only once. The chain couples TRBV19 to TRBJ2-3, with D tentatively TRBD1 (5 bases). Germline CDR1 and CDR2: LNHDA and SQIVND (reference sequence). Trimming stripped 5 bases from V and 2 bases from J, with 11 bases between. This CDR3 has 14 residues. The CDR3 DNA sequence: TGTGCCAGTAGTGCGGACACCTTCACAGATACGCAGTATTTT. Protein: CASSADTFTDTQYF.

J is TRBJ2-1 and V is TRBV11-2; D may be TRBD2 (5 bases). The CDR3 runs to 15 residues. CDR1 and CDR2 (germline): SGHAT, FQNNGV. V lost 6 bases and J lost 4, with 16 bases in between. The CDR3: CASSSRLIVYNEQFF. CDR3 nucleotide sequence: TGTGCCAGCAGTTCAAGACTAATTGTGTACAATGAGCAGTTCTTC.

The V call is TRBV18, the J call TRBJ1-1, with 7 nucleotides matching TRBD1. V lost 4 bases to trimming and J lost 3 bases; unmatched junction nucleotides: 11. This CDR3 comprises 16 residues. Germline loops: CDR1 KGHSH, CDR2 LQKENI. Here the CDR3 reads CASSLIQGLFDTEAFF. The CDR3 region has the DNA TGTGCCAGCTCACTTATACAGGGGTTGTTTGACACTGAAGCTTTCTTT.

The V and J genes are TRBV7-9 and TRBJ2-1; TRBD2 agrees at 8 bases. CDR1 and CDR2 (germline): SEHNR, FQNEAQ (reference sequence). The CDR3 runs 14 residues. V was pared by 4 bases and J by 5 bases, with 4 bases of the junction left unmatched. The CDR3, as DNA: TGTGCCAGCAGCTACGGGACTAGTGACAATGAGCAGTTCTTC. Amino acids: CASSYGTSDNEQFF.

There are a few counts of this clone. The chain combines TRBV27 with TRBJ1-1; 7 bases map to TRBD1. V gave up 5 bases and J gave up 3 bases; unmatched junction bases: 6. The CDR3 totals 14 residues. Germline loops: CDR1 MNHEY, CDR2 SMNVEV (reference sequence). This CDR3 is CASSPYQGDTEAFF. CDR3 in DNA: TGTGCCAGCAGTCCCTATCAGGGGGACACTGAAGCTTTCTTT.

The V and J genes are TRBV9 and TRBJ1-2; 8 nucleotides line up with TRBD1. Germline trimming cut 0 bases from V and 6 bases from J; bases unmatched to any gene: 1. This CDR3 has 13 amino acids. Looked up from germline, CDR1 is SGDLS and CDR2 is YYNGEE. In nucleotides, the CDR3 is TGTGCCAGCAGCGTAGTGGACAGGGATGGCTACACCTTC. Its protein is CASSVVDRDGYTF. The full variable domain, completed using reference TRBV9 and TRBJ1-2, is DSGVTQTPKHLITATGQRVTLRCSPRSGDLSVYWYQQSLDQGLQFLIQYYNGEERAKGNILERFSAQQFPDLHSELNLSSLELGDSALYFCASSVVDRDGYTFGSGTRLTVV.

This chain links TRBV6-1 with TRBJ1-6, with D possibly being TRBD1 (6 bases). CDR1 is MNHNS and CDR2 is SASEGT in the germline V gene. V was shortened by 1 base and J by 10 bases, with 17 bases between the two germline ends. The CDR3 consists of 16 residues. CDR3 in DNA: TGTGCCAGCAGTGAAGATGTGGGGGCAGGAGGATCACCCCTCCACTTT. The encoded protein is CASSEDVGAGGSPLHF.